These 11 T cell receptor beta chains were sequenced from one sample in a study of T cell responses to AZD1222 COVID-19 vaccine. Sequencing used immunoSEQ multiplex PCR; TCRdb keeps in-frame clones, though not all of them. The sample contains 140,000 to 150,000 clones, roughly 87% of which appear only once. This specimen consisted of peripheral blood, obtained 28 days after the second AZD1222 dose. The source of these receptors is an adult who received the AZD1222 COVID-19 vaccine.

J is TRBJ1-5 and V is TRBV11-2; D is uncertain. V lost 5 bases to trimming and J lost 1 base, with 12 bases between them. The CDR3 spans 15 residues. The V gene's germline CDR1 is SGHAT and CDR2 FQNNGV. The CDR3 DNA is TGTGCCAGCAGCCCCCACTTAGACAGCAATCAGCCCCAGCATTTT. Amino acid sequence: CASSPHLDSNQPQHF.

The chain is built from TRBV6-5 and TRBJ1-3; TRBD1 matches 9 bases. The V and J ends lost 5 bases and 4 bases, in that order; junction bases with no gene match: 6. Germline assignment: CDR1 MNHEY and CDR2 SVGAGI. The CDR3 extends over 15 amino acids. CDR3 loop: CASSLRTGEGNTIYF. The CDR3 bases are TGTGCCAGCAGTCTCCGGACAGGGGAGGGAAACACCATATATTTT.

J is TRBJ2-1 and V is TRBV7-3; no clear D. The CDR3 length is 18 residues. Germline V CDR1 and CDR2: SGHTA, FQGTGA. The germline V and J ends were trimmed by 2 bases and 1 base, with 18 bases remaining between them. In DNA, the CDR3 is TGTGCCAGCAGCTTAGTGGCGGAAGGGCGTGGGTCCTACAATGAGCAGTTCTTC. It codes for CASSLVAEGRGSYNEQFF. The full variable domain, its missing parts supplied by reference TRBV7-3 and TRBJ2-1, is GAGVSQTPSNKVTEKGKYVELRCDPISGHTALYWYRQSLGQGPEFLIYFQGTGAADDSGLPNDRFFAVRPEGSVSTLKIQRTERGDSAVYLCASSLVAEGRGSYNEQFFGPGTRLTVL.

V and J are TRBV30 and TRBJ2-2; tentatively, D is TRBD2 (6 bases). Trimming took 2 bases from V and 5 from J, leaving 18 bases between them. In germline, CDR1 is GTSNPN, CDR2 SVGIG (reference sequence). This CDR3 has 16 amino acids. Here the CDR3 DNA reads TGTGCCTGGAGTCCCTGGGGACGGGAGTTAACCGGGGAGCTGTTTTTT. It yields the protein CAWSPWGRELTGELFF.

The chain has TRBV7-9 and TRBJ1-2; D gene unclear. Germline V gives CDR1 SEHNR, CDR2 FQNEAQ (reference sequence). This CDR3 comprises 13 residues. The ends were cut back, 8 bases at V and 2 bases at J, with 12 bases in the middle. CDR3 sequence reads: CASSPNGNYGYTF. CDR3 bases: TGTGCCAGCTCCCCAAATGGGAACTATGGCTACACCTTC.

The chain joins TRBV11-2 to TRBJ2-3; D is unresolved. Germline V gene lookup returns CDR1 SGHAT and CDR2 FQNNGV. The length of the CDR3 is 12 residues. V lost 1 base, J lost 4 bases, and 3 bases lay in between. The CDR3 protein is CASSLVPDTQYF. In nucleotides, the CDR3 is TGTGCCAGCAGCTTAGTTCCAGATACGCAGTATTTT.

The genes are TRBV7-9 and TRBJ2-1, with D possibly being TRBD1 or TRBD2 (5 bases each). The CDR3 contains 13 residues. Trimming shortened V by 7 bases and J by 9 bases, and 16 bases separated the two germline ends. Germline-derived CDR1 and CDR2 are SEHNR and FQNEAQ (reference sequence). The CDR3 sequence is CASKGTVPGEQFF. CDR3 nucleotide sequence: TGTGCCAGCAAAGGGACCGTTCCCGGTGAGCAGTTCTTC.

The V gene is TRBV18, the J gene TRBJ1-2; 8 nucleotides agree with TRBD1. CDR3 size: 18 residues. V gave up 4 bases and J gave up 0 bases; unmatched junction bases: 13. The germline V gene encodes CDR1 KGHSH and CDR2 LQKENI. For the CDR3, the DNA is TGTGCCAGCTCACTCGCGGTGACAGGGGTCCCTTCTAACTATGGCTACACCTTC. Its protein is CASSLAVTGVPSNYGYTF.

The V call is TRBV30, the J call TRBJ1-5, with a possible D match to TRBD1 (5 bases). The germline V and J ends were trimmed by 2 bases and 7 bases, with 12 bases remaining between them. The CDR3 length is 13 residues. Germline lookup yields CDR1 GTSNPN and CDR2 SVGIG (reference sequence). DNA of the CDR3: TGTGCCTGGAGTACCTGGGGGGACCAGCCCCAGCATTTT. This sequence encodes CAWSTWGDQPQHF. The whole variable domain, remainder taken from reference TRBV30 and TRBJ1-5, is SQTIHQWPATLVQPVGSPLSLECTVEGTSNPNLYWYRQAAGRGLQLLFYSVGIGQISSEVPQNLSASRPQDRQFILSSKKLLLSDSGFYLCAWSTWGDQPQHFGDGTRLSIL.

This chain joins TRBV12-3 or TRBV12-4 and TRBJ1-1; the D is unclear. V lost 5 bases and J 4 bases, leaving 11 bases between the germline ends. CDR3 length: 13 amino acids. The DNA of the CDR3 is TGTGCCAGCAGTGAAGGGTGGGGCACTGAAGCTTTCTTT. Translated, it gives CASSEGWGTEAFF.

This chain uses TRBV5-8 with TRBJ1-5; D call uncertain. Between the trimmed V and J ends, which lost 2 bases and 7 bases, there was a span of 7 bases. This CDR3 spans 12 amino acids. CDR1 and CDR2 (germline): SGHTS, YDEGEE. Here the CDR3 DNA reads TGTGCCAGCAGCTTCCCCGGGCAGCCCCAGCATTTT. It yields the protein CASSFPGQPQHF.